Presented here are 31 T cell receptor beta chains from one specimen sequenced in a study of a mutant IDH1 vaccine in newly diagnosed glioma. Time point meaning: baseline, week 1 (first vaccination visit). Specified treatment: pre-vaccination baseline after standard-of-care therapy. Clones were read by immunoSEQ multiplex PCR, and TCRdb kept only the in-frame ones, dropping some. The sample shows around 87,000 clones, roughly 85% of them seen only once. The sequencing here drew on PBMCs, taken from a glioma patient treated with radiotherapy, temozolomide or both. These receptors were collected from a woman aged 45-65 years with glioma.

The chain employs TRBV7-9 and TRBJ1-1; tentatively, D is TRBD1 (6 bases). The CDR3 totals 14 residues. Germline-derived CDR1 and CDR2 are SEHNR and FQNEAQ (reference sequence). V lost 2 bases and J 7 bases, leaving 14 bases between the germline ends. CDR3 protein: CASSLLVGTYEAFF. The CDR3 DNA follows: TGTGCCAGCAGCTTATTAGTAGGGACATATGAAGCTTTCTTT.

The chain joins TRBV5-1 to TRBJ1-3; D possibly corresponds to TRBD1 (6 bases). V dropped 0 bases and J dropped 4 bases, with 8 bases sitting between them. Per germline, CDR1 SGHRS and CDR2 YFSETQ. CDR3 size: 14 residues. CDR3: CASSLDQGGNTIYF. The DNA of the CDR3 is TGCGCCAGCAGCTTGGATCAGGGGGGAAACACCATATATTTT.

CDR3 in amino acids: CASSLERQGATQYF. DNA for the CDR3: TGCGCCAGCAGCTTGGAGCGGCAGGGAGCGACCCAGTACTTC. The chain is built from TRBV5-1 and TRBJ2-5; the D call may be TRBD1 or TRBD2 (5 bases each). The V gene's germline CDR1 is SGHRS and CDR2 YFSETQ. Trimming removed 0 bases from V and 7 bases from J, with 13 bases in between. The CDR3 is 14 residues long.

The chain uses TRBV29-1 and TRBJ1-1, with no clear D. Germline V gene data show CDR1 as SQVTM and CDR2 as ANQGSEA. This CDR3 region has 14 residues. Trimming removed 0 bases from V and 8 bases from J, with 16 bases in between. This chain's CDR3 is CSVEETDGGLEAFF. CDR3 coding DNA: TGCAGCGTTGAAGAAACGGATGGCGGGTTAGAAGCTTTCTTT.

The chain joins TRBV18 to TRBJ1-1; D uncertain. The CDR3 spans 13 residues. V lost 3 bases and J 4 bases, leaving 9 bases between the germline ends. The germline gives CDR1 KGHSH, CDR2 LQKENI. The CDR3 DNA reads TGTGCCAGCTCACCCCCAATCTCCACTGAAGCTTTCTTT. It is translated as CASSPPISTEAFF.

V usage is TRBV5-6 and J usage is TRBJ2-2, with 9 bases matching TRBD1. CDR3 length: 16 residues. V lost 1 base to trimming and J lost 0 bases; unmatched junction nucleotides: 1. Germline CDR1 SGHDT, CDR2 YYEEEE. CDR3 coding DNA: TGTGCCAGCAGCTTGTGGACAGGGGCGAACACCGGGGAGCTGTTTTTT. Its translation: CASSLWTGANTGELFF.

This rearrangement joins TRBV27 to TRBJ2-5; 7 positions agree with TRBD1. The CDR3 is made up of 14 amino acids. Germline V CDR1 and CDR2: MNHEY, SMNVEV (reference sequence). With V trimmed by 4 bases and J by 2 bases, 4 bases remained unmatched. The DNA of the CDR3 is TGTGCCAGCAGTTCCCGGGACAGTCAAGAGACCCAGTACTTC. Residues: CASSSRDSQETQYF.

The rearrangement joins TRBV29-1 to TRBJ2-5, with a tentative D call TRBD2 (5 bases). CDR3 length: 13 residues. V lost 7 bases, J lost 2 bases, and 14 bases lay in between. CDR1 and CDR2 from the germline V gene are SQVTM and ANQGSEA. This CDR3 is CSARPEGQETQYF. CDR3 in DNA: TGCAGCGCGCGGCCCGAGGGACAAGAGACCCAGTACTTC. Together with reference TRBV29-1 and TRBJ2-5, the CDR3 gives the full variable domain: SAVISQKPSRDICQRGTSLTIQCQVDSQVTMMFWYRQQPGQSLTLIATANQGSEATYESGFVIDKFPISRPNLTFSTLTVSNMSPEDSSIYLCSARPEGQETQYFGPGTRLLVL.

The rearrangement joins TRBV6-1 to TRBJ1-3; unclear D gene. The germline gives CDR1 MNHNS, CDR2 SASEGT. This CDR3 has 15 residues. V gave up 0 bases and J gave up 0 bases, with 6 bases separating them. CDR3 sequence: CASSEALGSGNTIYF. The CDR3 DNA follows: TGTGCCAGCAGTGAAGCGCTAGGCTCTGGAAACACCATATATTTT.

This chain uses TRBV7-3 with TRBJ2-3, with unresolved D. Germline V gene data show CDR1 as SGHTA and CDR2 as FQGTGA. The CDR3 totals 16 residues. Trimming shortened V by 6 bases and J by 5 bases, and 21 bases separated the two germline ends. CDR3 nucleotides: TGTGCCAGCAGTATCGGTTATGGGTTTTCGGAAGATACGCAGTATTTT. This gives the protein CASSIGYGFSEDTQYF.

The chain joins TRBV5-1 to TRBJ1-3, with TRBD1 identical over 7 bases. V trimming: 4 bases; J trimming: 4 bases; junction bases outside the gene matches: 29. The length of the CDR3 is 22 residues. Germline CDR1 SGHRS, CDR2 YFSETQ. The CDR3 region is CASSLAPLPSLHVPGQGNTIYF. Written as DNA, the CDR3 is TGCGCCAGCAGCCTGGCCCCACTACCATCCCTACATGTCCCGGGACAGGGAAACACCATATATTTT.

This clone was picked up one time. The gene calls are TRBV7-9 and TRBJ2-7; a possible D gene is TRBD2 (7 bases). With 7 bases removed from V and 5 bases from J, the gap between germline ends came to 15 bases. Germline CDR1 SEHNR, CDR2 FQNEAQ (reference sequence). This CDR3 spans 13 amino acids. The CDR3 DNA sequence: TGTGCCAGCATTCCCCCGGGGGGCGACGAGCAGTACTTC. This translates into CASIPPGGDEQYF.

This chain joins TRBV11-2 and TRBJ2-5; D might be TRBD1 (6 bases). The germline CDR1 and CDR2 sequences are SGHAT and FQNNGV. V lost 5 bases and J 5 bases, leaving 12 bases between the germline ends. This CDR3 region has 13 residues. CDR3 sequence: CASSPEGVETQYF. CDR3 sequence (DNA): TGTGCCAGCAGCCCCGAGGGGGTGGAGACCCAGTACTTC.

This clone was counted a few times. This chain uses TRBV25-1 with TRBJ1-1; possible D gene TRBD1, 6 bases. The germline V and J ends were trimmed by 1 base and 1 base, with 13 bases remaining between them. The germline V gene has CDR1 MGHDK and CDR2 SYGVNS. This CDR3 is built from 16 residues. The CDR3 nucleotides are TGTGCCAGCAGTGAATGGGAGGGGGGCCCGAACACTGAAGCTTTCTTT. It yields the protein CASSEWEGGPNTEAFF.

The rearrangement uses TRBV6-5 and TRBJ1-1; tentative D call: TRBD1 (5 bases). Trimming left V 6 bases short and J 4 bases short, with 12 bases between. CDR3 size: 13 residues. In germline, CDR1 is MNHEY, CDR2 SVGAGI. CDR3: CASRASGGTEAFF. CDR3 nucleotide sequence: TGTGCCAGCAGAGCTTCGGGGGGCACTGAAGCTTTCTTT.

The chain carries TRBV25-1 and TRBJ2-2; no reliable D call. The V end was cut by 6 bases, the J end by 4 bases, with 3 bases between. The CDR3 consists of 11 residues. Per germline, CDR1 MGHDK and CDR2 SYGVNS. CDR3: CASSRTGELFF. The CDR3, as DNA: TGTGCCAGCAGCCGCACCGGGGAGCTGTTTTTT.

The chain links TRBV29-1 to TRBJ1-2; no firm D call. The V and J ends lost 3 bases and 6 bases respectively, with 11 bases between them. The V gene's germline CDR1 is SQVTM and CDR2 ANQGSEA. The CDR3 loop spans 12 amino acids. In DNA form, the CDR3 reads TGCAGCGTTGATGGTGACGGTGATGGCTACACCTTC. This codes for CSVDGDGDGYTF.

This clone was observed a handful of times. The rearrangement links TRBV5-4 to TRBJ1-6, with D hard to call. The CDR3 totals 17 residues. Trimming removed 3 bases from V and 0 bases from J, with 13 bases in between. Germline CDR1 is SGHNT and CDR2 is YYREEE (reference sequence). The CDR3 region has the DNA TGTGCCAGCAGCTCCCCTGACGTGAGCTCCTATAATTCACCCCTCCACTTT. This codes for CASSSPDVSSYNSPLHF.

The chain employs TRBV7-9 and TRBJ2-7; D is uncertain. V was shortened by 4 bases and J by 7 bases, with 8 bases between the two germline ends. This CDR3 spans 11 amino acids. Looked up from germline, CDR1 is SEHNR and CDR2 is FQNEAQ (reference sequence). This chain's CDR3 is CASSSLVEQYF. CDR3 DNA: TGTGCCAGCAGCTCCCTAGTGGAGCAGTACTTC.

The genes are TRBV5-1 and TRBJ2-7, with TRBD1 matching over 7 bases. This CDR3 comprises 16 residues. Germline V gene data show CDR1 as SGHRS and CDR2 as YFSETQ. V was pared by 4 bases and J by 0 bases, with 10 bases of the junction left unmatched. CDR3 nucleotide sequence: TGCGCCAGCAGCGAACCGGGACAGACGAGCTCCTACGAGCAGTACTTC. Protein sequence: CASSEPGQTSSYEQYF.

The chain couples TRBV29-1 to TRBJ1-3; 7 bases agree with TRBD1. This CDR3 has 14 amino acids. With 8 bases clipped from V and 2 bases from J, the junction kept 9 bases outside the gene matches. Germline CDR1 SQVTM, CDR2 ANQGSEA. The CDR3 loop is CSQSGGQAGNTIYF. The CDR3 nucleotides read TGCAGCCAATCCGGAGGACAGGCTGGAAACACCATATATTTT.

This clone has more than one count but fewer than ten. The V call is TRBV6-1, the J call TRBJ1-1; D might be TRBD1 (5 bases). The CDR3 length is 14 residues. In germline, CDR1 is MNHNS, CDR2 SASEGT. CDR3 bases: TGTGTCATCAGAGGGGTGCAGGGAAACACTGAAGCTTTCTTT. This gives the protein CVIRGVQGNTEAFF.

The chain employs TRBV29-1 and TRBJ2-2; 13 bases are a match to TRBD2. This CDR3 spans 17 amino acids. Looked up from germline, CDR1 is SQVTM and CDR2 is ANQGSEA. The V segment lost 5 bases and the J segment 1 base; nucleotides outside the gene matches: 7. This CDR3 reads CSVTGLAGALNTGELFF. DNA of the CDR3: TGCAGCGTTACTGGACTAGCGGGGGCCTTGAACACCGGGGAGCTGTTTTTT.

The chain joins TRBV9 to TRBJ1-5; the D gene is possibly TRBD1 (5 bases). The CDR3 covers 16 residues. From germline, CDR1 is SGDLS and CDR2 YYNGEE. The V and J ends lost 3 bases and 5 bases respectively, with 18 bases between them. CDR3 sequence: CASSARDGPGDQPQHF. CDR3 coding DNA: TGTGCCAGCAGCGCCCGGGACGGACCTGGGGATCAGCCCCAGCATTTT.

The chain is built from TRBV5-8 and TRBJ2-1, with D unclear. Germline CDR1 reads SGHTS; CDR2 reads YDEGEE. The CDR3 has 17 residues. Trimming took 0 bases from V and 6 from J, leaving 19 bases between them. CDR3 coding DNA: TGTGCCAGCAGCTTGGGAGGCACAGCCTTCACCTTCAATGAGCAGTTCTTC. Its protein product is CASSLGGTAFTFNEQFF.

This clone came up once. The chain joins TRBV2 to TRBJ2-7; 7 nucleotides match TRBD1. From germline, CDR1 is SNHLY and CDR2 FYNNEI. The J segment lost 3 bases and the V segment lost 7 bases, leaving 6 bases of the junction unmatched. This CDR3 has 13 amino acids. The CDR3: CASNGDSNYEQYF. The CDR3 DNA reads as TGTGCCAGCAATGGGGACAGTAACTACGAGCAGTACTTC.

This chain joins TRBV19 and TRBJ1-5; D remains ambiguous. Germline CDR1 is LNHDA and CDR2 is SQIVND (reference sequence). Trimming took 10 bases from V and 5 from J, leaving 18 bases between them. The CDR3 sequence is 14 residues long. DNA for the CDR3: TGTGCCACTTCACGGATCTCGACTGATCAGCCCCAGCATTTT. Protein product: CATSRISTDQPQHF.

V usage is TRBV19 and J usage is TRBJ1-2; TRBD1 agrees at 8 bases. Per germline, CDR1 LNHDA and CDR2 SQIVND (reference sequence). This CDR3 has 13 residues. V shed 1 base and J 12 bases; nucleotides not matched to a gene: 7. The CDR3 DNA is TGTGCCAGTAGTATAGGACAGGGGAGACTGGACACCTTC. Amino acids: CASSIGQGRLDTF.

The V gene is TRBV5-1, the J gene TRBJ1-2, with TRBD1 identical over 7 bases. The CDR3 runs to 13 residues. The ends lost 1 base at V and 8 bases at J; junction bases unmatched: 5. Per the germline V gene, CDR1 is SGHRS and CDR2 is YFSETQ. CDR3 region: CASSLTGERGYTF. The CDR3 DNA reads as TGCGCCAGCAGCTTGACAGGGGAGAGGGGCTACACCTTC.

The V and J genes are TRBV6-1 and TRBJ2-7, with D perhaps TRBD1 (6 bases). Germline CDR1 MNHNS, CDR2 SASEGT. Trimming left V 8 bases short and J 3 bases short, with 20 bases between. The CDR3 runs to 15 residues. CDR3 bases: TGTGCCAGCGGGCAAGAAACAGGGCTTCACTACGAGCAGTACTTC. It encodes CASGQETGLHYEQYF.

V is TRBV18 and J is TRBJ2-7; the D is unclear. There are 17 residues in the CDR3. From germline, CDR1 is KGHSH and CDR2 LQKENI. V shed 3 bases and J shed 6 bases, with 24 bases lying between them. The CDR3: CASSPFNPQGKLFEQYF. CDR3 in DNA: TGTGCCAGCTCACCCTTTAACCCACAAGGGAAGCTTTTCGAGCAGTACTTC.